This entry is about one T cell receptor beta chain. Its antigen remains undetermined. No base quality information exists; no much larger clone differs at one position. For this chain, trimming is 2 bases at the V end and 0 bases at the J end, and the number of junction bases without a gene match is 4. There are 16 amino acids in the CDR3, from cysteine to phenylalanine inclusive. Just the 48-base CDR3 DNA is kept, in frame starting at base 1. CDR1 SGHNT and CDR2 YYREEE are derived from the germline V gene (reference sequence). This sample is drawn from a study of blood T cell repertoires in COVID-19 (dated by TCRdb to 2019 to 2021). Notes on the research overall: Samples covering the acute and convalescent phases of COVID-19 were provided by collaborators in the United States, Italy and Spain. The repertoires were released in a freely available public database meant as a resource for research on the immune response to SARS-CoV-2. Deeply sampled blood TCRbeta repertoires from subjects exposed to, actively infected with, or recovered from COVID-19 were included in the dataset. HLA class I and class II types, where available, came from metadata supplied by the sample provider rather than from assay-based typing. Samples were obtained from the ongoing ImmuneRACE study (first 160 participants) and from some 1,300 subjects provided by 6 global collaborators. The prospective study material was composed of cDNA or gDNA derived from T cells, B-cell-depleted T cells, or PBMCs. Nearly every sample came with metadata listing a de-identified subject ID, COVID-19 status, age in years and sex.

The collaborating institutions used their own protocols to collect whole blood in K2EDTA tubes. Collaborator samples were shipped for TCRbeta analysis as frozen whole blood, isolated PBMCs, or DNA extracted from either sample type. The immunoSEQ Assay, a bias-controlled multiplex PCR, was used to amplify TCRbeta CDR3 regions from genomic DNA. In the authors' own workflow: The number of nucleated cells in each sample was estimated from the amplification of reference gene primers within the assay. Sequence reads were collapsed and filtered to measure the absolute abundance of every unique TCRbeta CDR3 rearrangement. For each sample, productive Simpson clonality was calculated as the square root of Simpson's diversity index over productive rearrangements. TCRdb provides this immuneACCESS table in a form limited to in-frame rearrangements. Some clones are lacking; in checked studies, under half of them reflect an unresolved V gene, and why the rest are absent is not known. D and trimming come from the DNA, and the V and J calls and clone size come from that table. This sample is represented by roughly 120,000 clones; roughly 88% of them were singletons. 0.7% to 1% of the sample goes to the ten largest clones.

Results the study describes overall, beyond this receptor: The quantity of clinical and demographic metadata differed by source and by participant and was supplied without curation.

The sequence derives from a woman in her seventies with acute or convalescent COVID-19. The sample comprised peripheral blood. The sequence links TRBV5-4 to TRBJ2-2; TRBD2 lines up with 7 middle nucleotides. The DNA is TGTGCCAGCAGCTTAGGGAGGGGAGCGAACACCGGGGAGCTGTTTTTT. It is translated as CASSLGRGANTGELFF.